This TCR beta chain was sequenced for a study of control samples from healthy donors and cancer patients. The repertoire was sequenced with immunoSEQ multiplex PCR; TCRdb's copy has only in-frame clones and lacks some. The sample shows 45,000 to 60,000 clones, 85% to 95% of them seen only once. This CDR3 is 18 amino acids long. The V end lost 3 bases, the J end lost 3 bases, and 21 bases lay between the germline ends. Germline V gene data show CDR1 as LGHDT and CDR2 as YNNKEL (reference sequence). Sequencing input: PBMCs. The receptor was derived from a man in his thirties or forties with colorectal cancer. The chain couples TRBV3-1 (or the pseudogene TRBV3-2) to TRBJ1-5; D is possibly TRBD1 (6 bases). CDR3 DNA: TGTGCCAGCAGCCAGTCCAGGGGCCCCTATAGTTACAATCAGCCCCAGCATTTT. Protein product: CASSQSRGPYSYNQPQHF.